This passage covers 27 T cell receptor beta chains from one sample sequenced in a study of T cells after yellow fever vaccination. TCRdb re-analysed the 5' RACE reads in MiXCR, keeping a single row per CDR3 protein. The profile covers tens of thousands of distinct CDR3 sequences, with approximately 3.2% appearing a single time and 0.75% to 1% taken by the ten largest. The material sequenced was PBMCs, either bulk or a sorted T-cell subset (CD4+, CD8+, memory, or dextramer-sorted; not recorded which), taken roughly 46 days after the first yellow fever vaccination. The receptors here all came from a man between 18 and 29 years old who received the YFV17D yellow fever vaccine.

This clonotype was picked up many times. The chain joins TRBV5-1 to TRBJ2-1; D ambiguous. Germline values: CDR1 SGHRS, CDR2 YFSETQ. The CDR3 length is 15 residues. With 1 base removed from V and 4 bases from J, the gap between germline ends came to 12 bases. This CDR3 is CASSLRGDFYNEQFF. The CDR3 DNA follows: TGCGCCAGCAGCTTGCGTGGAGACTTTTACAATGAGCAGTTCTTC.

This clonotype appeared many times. CDR3 sequence: CASSLRGVNTGELFF. The CDR3 nucleotides read TGCGCCAGCAGCTTGCGCGGGGTAAACACCGGGGAGCTGTTTTTT. The rearrangement links TRBV5-1 to TRBJ2-2; TRBD2 is a possible D gene (6 bases). CDR3 length equals 15 residues. The germline V gene has CDR1 SGHRS and CDR2 YFSETQ. V lost 1 base to trimming and J lost 2 bases, with 9 bases between them.

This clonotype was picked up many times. The CDR3 DNA reads TGCGCCAGCAGCCAGAGACAGGGTTACTACAATGAGCAGTTCTTC. Amino acids: CASSQRQGYYNEQFF. The V gene is TRBV4-3, the J gene TRBJ2-1; TRBD1 agrees at 7 bases. This CDR3 has 15 residues. The germline CDR1 and CDR2 sequences are LGHNA and YSLEER. J was trimmed by 3 bases and V by 3 bases; bases with no gene match: 5.

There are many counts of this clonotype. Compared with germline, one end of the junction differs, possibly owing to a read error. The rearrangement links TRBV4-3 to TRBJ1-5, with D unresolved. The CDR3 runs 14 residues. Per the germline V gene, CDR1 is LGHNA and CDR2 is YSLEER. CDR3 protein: CASSQDLSNQPQHF. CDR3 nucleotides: TGCGCCAGTAGCCAAGATCTTAGCAATCAGCCCCAGCATTTT.

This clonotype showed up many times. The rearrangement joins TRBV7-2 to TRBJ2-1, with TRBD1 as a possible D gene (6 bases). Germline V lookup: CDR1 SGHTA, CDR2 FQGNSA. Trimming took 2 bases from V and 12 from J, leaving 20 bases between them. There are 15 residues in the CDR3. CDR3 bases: TGTGCCAGCAGCTTAAGGGGGTGGGGAAGTGGGCCGCAGTTCTTC. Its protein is CASSLRGWGSGPQFF.

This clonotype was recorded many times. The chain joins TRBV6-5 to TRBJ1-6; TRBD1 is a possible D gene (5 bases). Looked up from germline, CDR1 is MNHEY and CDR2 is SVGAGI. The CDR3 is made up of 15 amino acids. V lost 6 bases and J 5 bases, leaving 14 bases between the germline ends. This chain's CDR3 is CASSYRDGDNSPLHF. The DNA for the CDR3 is TGTGCCAGCAGCTACCGGGACGGCGATAATTCACCCCTCCACTTT.

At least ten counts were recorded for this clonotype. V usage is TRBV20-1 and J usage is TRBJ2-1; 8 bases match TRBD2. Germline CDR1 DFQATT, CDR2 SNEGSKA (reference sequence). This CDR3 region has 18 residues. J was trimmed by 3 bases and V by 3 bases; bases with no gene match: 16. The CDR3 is CSARGGIAGPQGYNEQFF. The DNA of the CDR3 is TGCAGTGCTAGGGGAGGGATAGCGGGGCCTCAGGGCTACAATGAGCAGTTCTTC.

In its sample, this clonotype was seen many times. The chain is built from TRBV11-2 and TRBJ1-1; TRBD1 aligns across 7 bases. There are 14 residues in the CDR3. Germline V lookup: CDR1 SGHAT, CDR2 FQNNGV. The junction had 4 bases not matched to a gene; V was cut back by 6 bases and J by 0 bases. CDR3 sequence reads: CASRQGRLNTEAFF. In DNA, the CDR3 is TGTGCCAGCAGACAGGGGCGATTGAACACTGAAGCTTTCTTT.

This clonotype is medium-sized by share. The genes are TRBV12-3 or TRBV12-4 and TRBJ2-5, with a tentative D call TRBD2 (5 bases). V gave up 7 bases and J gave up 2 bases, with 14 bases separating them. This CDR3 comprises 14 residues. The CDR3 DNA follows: TGTGCCAGCAACAGCATCGGAGGACAAGAGACCCAGTACTTC. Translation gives CASNSIGGQETQYF.

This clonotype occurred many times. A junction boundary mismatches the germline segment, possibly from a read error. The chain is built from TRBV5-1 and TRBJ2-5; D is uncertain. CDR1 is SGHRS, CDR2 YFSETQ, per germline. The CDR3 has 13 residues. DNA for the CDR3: TGCGCCAGCAGCTTGGATTTGCCTGCAAAGTCGGACTTC. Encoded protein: CASSLDLPAKSDF.

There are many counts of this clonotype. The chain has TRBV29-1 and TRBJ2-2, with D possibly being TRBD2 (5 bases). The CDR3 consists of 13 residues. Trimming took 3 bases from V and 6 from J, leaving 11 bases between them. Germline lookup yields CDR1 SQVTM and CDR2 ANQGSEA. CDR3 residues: CSVEEVVAGELFF. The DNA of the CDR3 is TGCAGCGTTGAGGAGGTCGTAGCCGGGGAGCTGTTTTTT.

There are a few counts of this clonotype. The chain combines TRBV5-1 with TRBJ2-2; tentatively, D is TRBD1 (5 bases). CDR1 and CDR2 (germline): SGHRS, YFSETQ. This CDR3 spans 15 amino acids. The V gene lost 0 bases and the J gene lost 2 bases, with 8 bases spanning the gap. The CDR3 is CASSLGQFNTGELFF. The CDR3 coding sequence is TGCGCCAGCAGCTTGGGACAGTTTAACACCGGGGAGCTGTTTTTT. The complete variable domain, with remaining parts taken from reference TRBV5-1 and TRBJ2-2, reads KAGVTQTPRYLIKTRGQQVTLSCSPISGHRSVSWYQQTPGQGLQFLFEYFSETQRNKGNFPGRFSGRQFSNSRSEMNVSTLELGDSALYLCASSLGQFNTGELFFGEGSRLTVL.

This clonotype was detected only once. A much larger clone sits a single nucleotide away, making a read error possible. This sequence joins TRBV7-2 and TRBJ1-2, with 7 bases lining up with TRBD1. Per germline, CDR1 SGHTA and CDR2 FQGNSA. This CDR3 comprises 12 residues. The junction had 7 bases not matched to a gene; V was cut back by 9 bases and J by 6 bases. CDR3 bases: TGTGCCAGTCAGGGGGACGGCAATGGCTACACCTTC. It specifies CASQGDGNGYTF.

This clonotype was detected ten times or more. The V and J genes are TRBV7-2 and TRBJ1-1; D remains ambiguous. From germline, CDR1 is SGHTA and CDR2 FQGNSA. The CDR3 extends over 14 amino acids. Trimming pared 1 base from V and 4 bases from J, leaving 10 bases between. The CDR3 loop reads CASSLGAHGTEAFF. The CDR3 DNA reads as TGTGCCAGCAGCTTAGGGGCGCATGGCACTGAAGCTTTCTTT.

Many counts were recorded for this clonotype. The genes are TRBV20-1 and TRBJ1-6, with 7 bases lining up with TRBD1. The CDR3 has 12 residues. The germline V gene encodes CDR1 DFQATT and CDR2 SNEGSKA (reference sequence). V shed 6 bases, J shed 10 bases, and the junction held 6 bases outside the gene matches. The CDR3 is CSAPDRNSPLHF. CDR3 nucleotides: TGCAGTGCACCGGACAGGAACTCACCCCTCCACTTT.

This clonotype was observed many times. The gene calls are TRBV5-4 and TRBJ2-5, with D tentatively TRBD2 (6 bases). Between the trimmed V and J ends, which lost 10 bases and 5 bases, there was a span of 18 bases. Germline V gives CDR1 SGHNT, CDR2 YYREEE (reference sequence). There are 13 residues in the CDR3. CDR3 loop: CAVRRAPQETQYF. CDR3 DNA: TGTGCCGTACGGAGGGCACCGCAGGAGACCCAGTACTTC.

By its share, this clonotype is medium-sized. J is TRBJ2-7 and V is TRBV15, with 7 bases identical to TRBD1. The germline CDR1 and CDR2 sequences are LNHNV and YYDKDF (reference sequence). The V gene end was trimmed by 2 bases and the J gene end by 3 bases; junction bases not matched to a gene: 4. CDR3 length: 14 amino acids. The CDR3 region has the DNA TGTGCCACCAGCAGAACGGGACAGAGCTACGAGCAGTACTTC. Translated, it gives CATSRTGQSYEQYF. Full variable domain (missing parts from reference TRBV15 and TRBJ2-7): DAMVIQNPRYQVTQFGKPVTLSCSQTLNHNVMYWYQQKSSQAPKLLFHYYDKDFNNEADTPDNFQSRRPNTSFCFLDIRSPGLGDTAMYLCATSRTGQSYEQYFGPGTRLTVT.

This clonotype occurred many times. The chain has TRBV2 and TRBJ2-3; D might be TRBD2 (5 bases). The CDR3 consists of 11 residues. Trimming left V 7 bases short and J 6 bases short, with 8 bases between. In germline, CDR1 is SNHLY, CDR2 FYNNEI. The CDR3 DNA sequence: TGTGCCAGCAACAGAGGGGATACGCAGTATTTT. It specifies CASNRGDTQYF.

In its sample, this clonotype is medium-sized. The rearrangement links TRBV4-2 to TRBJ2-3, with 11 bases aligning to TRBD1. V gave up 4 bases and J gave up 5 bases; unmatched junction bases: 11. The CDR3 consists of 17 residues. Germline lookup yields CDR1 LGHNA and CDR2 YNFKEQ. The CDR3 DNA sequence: TGTGCCAGCAGCCCTATACAGGACAGGGGGCTGAAAGATACGCAGTATTTT. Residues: CASSPIQDRGLKDTQYF.

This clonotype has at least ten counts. The CDR3 region is CASSGLGTGSNEQYF. Written as DNA, the CDR3 is TGTGCCAGCAGCGGCTTGGGGACAGGGTCCAACGAGCAGTACTTC. The gene calls are TRBV7-2 and TRBJ2-7, with 9 bases matching TRBD1. CDR3 length: 15 residues. Germline-derived CDR1 and CDR2 are SGHTA and FQGNSA. The V segment lost 5 bases and the J segment 5 bases; nucleotides outside the gene matches: 10.

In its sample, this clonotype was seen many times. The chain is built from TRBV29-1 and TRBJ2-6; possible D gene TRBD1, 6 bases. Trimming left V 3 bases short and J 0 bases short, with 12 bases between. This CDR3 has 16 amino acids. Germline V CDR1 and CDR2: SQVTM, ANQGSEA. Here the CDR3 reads CSVERDTDSGANVLTF. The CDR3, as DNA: TGCAGCGTTGAGAGGGACACTGACTCTGGGGCCAACGTCCTGACTTTC.

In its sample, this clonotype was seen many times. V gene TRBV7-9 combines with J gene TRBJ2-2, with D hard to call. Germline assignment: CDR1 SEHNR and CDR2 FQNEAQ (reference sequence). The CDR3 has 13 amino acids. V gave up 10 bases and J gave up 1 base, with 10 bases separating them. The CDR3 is CATSDGNTGELFF. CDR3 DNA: TGTGCCACCTCGGACGGGAACACCGGGGAGCTGTTTTTT.

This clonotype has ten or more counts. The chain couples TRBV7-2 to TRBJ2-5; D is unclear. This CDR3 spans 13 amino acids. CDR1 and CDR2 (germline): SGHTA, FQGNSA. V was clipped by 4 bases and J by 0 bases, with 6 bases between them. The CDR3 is CASSSSNQETQYF. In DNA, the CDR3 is TGTGCCAGCAGCTCCTCTAACCAAGAGACCCAGTACTTC.

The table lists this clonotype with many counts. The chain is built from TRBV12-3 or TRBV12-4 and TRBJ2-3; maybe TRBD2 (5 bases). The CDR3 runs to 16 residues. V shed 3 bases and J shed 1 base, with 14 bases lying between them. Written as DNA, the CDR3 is TGTGCCAGCAGTTTCCCCCCCGGGGTAGGCACAGATACGCAGTATTTT. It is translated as CASSFPPGVGTDTQYF.

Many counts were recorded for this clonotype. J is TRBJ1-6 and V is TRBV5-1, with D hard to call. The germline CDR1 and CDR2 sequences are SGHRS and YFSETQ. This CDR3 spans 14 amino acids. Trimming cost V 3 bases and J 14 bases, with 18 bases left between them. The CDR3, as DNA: TGCGCCAGCAGCTCAGGCAGGAGCCGGGAGGCCCTCCACTTT. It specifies CASSSGRSREALHF.

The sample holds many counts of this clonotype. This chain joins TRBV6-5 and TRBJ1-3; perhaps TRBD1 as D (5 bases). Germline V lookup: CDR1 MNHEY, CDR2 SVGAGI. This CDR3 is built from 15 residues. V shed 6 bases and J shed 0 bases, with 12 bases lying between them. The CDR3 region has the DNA TGTGCCAGCAGACCAACAGGCACCTCTGGAAACACCATATATTTT. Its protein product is CASRPTGTSGNTIYF.

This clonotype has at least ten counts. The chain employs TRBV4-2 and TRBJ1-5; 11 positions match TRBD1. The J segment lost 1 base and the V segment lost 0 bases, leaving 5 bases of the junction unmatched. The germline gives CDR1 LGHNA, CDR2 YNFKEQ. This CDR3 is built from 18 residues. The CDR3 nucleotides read TGTGCCAGCAGCCAAGACCGGGACAGGGGGGACAGCAATCAGCCCCAGCATTTT. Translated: CASSQDRDRGDSNQPQHF.